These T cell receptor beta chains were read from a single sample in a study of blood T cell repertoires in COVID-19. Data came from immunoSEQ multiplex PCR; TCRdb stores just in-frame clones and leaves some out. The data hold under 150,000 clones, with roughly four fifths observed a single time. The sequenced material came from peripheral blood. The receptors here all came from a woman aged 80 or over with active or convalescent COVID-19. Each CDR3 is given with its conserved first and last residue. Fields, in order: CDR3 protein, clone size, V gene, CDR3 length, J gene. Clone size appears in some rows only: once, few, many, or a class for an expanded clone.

CDR3 protein: CASSEAAAGEQYF; clone size: few; V gene: TRBV2; CDR3 length: 13; J gene: TRBJ2-7
CDR3 protein: CASSPGTGGDPGNEKLFF; clone size: -; V gene: TRBV13; CDR3 length: 18; J gene: TRBJ1-4
CDR3 protein: CAWSNKGHQSVEKLFF; clone size: -; V gene: TRBV30; CDR3 length: 16; J gene: TRBJ1-4
CDR3 protein: CASSSNGNGYTF; clone size: -; V gene: TRBV28; CDR3 length: 12; J gene: TRBJ1-2
CDR3 protein: CASSPNDSPGEGYTF; clone size: -; V gene: TRBV18; CDR3 length: 15; J gene: TRBJ1-2
CDR3 protein: CASRIDTQHQYF; clone size: -; V gene: TRBV6-6; CDR3 length: 12; J gene: TRBJ2-3
CDR3 protein: CASSQNMNTEAFF; clone size: -; V gene: TRBV18; CDR3 length: 13; J gene: TRBJ1-1
CDR3 protein: CASSPSGGLGETQYF; clone size: -; V gene: TRBV5-4; CDR3 length: 15; J gene: TRBJ2-5
CDR3 protein: CSVRQGVGQPQHF; clone size: -; V gene: TRBV29-1; CDR3 length: 13; J gene: TRBJ1-5
CDR3 protein: CASSLIQSSVGQFF; clone size: once; V gene: TRBV28; CDR3 length: 14; J gene: TRBJ2-1
CDR3 protein: CASSYSNQPQHF; clone size: -; V gene: TRBV12-3/TRBV12-4; CDR3 length: 12; J gene: TRBJ1-5
CDR3 protein: CASSRQRTTRRTYNSPLHF; clone size: -; V gene: TRBV3-1/TRBV3-2; CDR3 length: 19; J gene: TRBJ1-6
CDR3 protein: CASSRPGQGYNEQFF; clone size: -; V gene: TRBV28; CDR3 length: 15; J gene: TRBJ2-1
CDR3 protein: CATSNLTGGGTDTQYF; clone size: -; V gene: TRBV15; CDR3 length: 16; J gene: TRBJ2-3
CDR3 protein: CASSQQGNRYEQYF; clone size: -; V gene: TRBV3-1/TRBV3-2; CDR3 length: 14; J gene: TRBJ2-7
CDR3 protein: CAWLLGTTGTEAFF; clone size: -; V gene: TRBV30; CDR3 length: 14; J gene: TRBJ1-1
CDR3 protein: CASSIDNSAGRYGYTF; clone size: -; V gene: TRBV19; CDR3 length: 16; J gene: TRBJ1-2
CDR3 protein: CASSQVTGGARGYTF; clone size: -; V gene: TRBV3-1/TRBV3-2; CDR3 length: 15; J gene: TRBJ1-2
CDR3 protein: CAWSLGTSGGQETQYF; clone size: -; V gene: TRBV30; CDR3 length: 16; J gene: TRBJ2-5
CDR3 protein: CASSRDGLLPGNTIYF; clone size: -; V gene: TRBV2; CDR3 length: 16; J gene: TRBJ1-3
CDR3 protein: CASSPIPAGGYNEQFF; clone size: -; V gene: TRBV18; CDR3 length: 16; J gene: TRBJ2-1